These T cell receptor beta chains were read from a single sample in a study of shared clonotypes between healthy human individuals. Only in-frame clones appear in the TCRdb table, and some are missing; sequencing was by immunoSEQ multiplex PCR. The data hold approximately 1,500,000 clones, with around 98% observed a single time. The sequencing sample was made of naive CD4+ T cells sorted from blood. These receptors were obtained from a man aged 30 to 45 in good health. CDR3s include the opening cysteine and the closing phenylalanine or tryptophan. Expanded clones get a size class; other rows say once, few or many, or leave the size out.

TRBJ1-1	TRBV5-1	-	CASSLRDREAEAFF
TRBJ1-3	TRBV28	-	CATTDIKLSGNTIYF
TRBJ2-5	TRBV7-2	-	CASSMETGRETQYF
TRBJ2-2	TRBV9	once	CASSSLDLRGSGELFF
TRBJ2-7	TRBV19	-	CASSIATGQPYEQYF
TRBJ1-4	TRBV5-8	-	CASSWLSRPNAYYEKLFF
TRBJ2-5	TRBV5-1	-	CASSPSNGETQYF
TRBJ2-5	TRBV7-6	-	CASILGLAGQETQYF
TRBJ2-1	TRBV2	once	CASSEQQMQFF
TRBJ2-4	TRBV27	-	CASSPGQGFGKNIQYF
TRBJ2-2	TRBV5-1	-	CASSPPADTGELFF
TRBJ2-1	TRBV14	-	CASSQVGRGVKEQFF
TRBJ1-5	TRBV5-1	-	CASSAGQGDQPQHF
TRBJ2-7	TRBV28	-	CASSLSGTGSGEQYF
TRBJ2-7	TRBV28	-	CASSLGWTYEQYF
TRBJ2-7	TRBV7-3	-	CASSLDRDHEQYF
TRBJ1-1	TRBV29-1	-	CSVEEGMNTEAFF
TRBJ2-5	TRBV7-6	-	CASSGGEGETQYF
TRBJ1-5	TRBV19	-	CASSIGTTGKEHPSNQPQHF
TRBJ2-1	TRBV10-2	-	CASSDFPGGGGHNEQFF
TRBJ2-5	TRBV7-2	-	CASSFQAGETQYF
TRBJ2-1	TRBV5-4	-	CASSMPRGNEQFF
TRBJ2-7	TRBV7-9	-	CASSLSPGQASYEQYF
TRBJ1-2	TRBV5-4	once	CASSLADGNYGYTF
TRBJ2-7	TRBV30	-	CAWSVLTEQYF
TRBJ2-1	TRBV11-2	-	CASSLAPFNEQFF
TRBJ2-1	TRBV14	-	CASSSPGTVSYNEQFF
TRBJ2-7	TRBV19	-	CASSSPGLSRYEQYF
TRBJ2-4	TRBV6-1	-	CASSEAPFHLAKNIQYF
TRBJ2-1	TRBV7-6	-	CASSLVFEGGQFF
TRBJ2-3	TRBV7-3	once	CASSPWTSGTDTQYF
TRBJ2-7	TRBV28	-	CASSLGGGPSYEQYF
TRBJ1-4	TRBV6-1	-	CASSHRTATNEKLFF
TRBJ2-1	TRBV7-8	-	CASSLVGRGLAGVNPYNEQFF
TRBJ1-2	TRBV19	-	CASSTGTFYGYTF
TRBJ1-5	TRBV7-6	-	CASSLAFGGGEQPQHF
TRBJ2-5	TRBV28	once	CASSDFERGLQETQYF
TRBJ2-7	TRBV7-2	-	CASSSRTGAVLYEQYF
TRBJ2-7	TRBV7-8	-	CASSLAFGQPYEQYF
TRBJ1-4	TRBV7-9	-	CASSRPRAGNNEKLFF
TRBJ2-7	TRBV29-1	-	CSVGDRSYEQYF
TRBJ2-5	TRBV18	-	CASSLTGSWGQETQYF
TRBJ2-3	TRBV11-2	-	CASSPARGVGDTQYF
TRBJ2-2	TRBV4-1	-	CASSQTGGTGELFF
TRBJ1-2	TRBV11-2	-	CASSAGQGADGYTF
TRBJ2-1	TRBV5-6	-	CASGGASLNEQFF
TRBJ2-7	TRBV28	-	CASLGTPAHEQYF
TRBJ1-2	TRBV30	-	CAWSGQKFYGYTF
TRBJ2-3	TRBV27	-	CATRPIRLAGTDTQYF
TRBJ2-6	TRBV7-9	-	CASRIAGANVLTF
TRBJ2-5	TRBV5-4	-	CASSQKTTQTQYF
TRBJ1-2	TRBV10-1	-	CASSPQGVTYGYTF
TRBJ2-7	TRBV5-5	-	CASSSLGRGSYEQYF
TRBJ2-7	TRBV29-1	-	CSVIAGEYYEQYF
TRBJ2-2	TRBV5-4	once	CASSLPSATGELFF
TRBJ2-3	TRBV27	-	CASSSPAGATDTQYF
TRBJ2-7	TRBV18	-	CASSPPGSGKFYEQYF
TRBJ2-2	TRBV7-3	-	CASSLGTSGKVNTGELFF
TRBJ1-2	TRBV7-8	-	CASSLGEGGSGYTF
TRBJ2-7	TRBV11-2	-	CASSFYRGAYEQYF